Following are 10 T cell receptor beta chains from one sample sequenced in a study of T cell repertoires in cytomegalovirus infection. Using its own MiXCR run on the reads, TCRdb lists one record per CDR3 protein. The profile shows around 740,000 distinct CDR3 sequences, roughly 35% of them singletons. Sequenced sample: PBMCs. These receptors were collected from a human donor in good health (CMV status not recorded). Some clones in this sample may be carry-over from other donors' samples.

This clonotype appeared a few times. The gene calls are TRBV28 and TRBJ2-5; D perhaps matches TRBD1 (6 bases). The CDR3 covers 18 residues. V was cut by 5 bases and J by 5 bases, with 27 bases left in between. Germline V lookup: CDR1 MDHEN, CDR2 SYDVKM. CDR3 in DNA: TGTGCCAGCAGTCCCTTGGGGGCCCTGACAGAAACGGTGGAGACCCAGTACTTC. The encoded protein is CASSPLGALTETVETQYF.

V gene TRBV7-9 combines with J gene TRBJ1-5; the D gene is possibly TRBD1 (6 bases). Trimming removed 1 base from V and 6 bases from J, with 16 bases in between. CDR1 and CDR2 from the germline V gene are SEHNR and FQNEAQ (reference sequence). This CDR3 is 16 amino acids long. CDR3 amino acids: CASSLGAGAPGQPQHF. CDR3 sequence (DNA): TGTGCCAGCAGCTTAGGGGCAGGGGCTCCCGGTCAGCCCCAGCATTTT.

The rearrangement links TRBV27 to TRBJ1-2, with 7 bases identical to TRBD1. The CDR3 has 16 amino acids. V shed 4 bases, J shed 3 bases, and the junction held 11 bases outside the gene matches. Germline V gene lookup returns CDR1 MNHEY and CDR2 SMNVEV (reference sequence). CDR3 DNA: TGTGCCAGCAGTTCCCATTTTGACAGGGCGGACTATGGCTACACCTTC. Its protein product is CASSSHFDRADYGYTF.

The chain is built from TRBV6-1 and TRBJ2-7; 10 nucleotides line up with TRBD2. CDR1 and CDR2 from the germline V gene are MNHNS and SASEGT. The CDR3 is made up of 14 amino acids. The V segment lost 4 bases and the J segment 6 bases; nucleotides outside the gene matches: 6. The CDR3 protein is CASSGSGRGGEQYF. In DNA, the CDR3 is TGTGCCAGCAGTGGCAGCGGGAGGGGAGGCGAGCAGTACTTC.

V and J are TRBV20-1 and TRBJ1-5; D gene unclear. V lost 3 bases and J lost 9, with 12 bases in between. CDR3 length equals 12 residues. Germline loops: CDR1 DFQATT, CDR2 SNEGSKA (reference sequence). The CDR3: CSASNGEGPQHF. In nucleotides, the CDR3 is TGCAGTGCTAGTAACGGGGAAGGGCCCCAGCATTTT.

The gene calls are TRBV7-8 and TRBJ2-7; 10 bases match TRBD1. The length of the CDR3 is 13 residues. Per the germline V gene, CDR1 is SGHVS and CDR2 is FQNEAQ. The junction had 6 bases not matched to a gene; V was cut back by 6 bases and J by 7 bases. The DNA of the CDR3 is TGTGCCAGCAGGGACGGGACAGGGGTAGAGCAGTACTTC. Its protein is CASRDGTGVEQYF.

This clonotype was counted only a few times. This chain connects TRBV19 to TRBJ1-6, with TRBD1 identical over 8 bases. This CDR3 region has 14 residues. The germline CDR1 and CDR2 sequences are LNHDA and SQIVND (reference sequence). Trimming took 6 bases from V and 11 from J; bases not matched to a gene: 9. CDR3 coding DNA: TGTGCCAGTAGGAGGACAGGGATGTATACACCCCTCCACTTT. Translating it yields CASRRTGMYTPLHF.

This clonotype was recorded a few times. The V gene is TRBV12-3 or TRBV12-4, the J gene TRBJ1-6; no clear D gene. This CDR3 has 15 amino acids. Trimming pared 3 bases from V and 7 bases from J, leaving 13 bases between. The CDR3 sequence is CASSFRTGSNSPLHF. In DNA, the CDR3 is TGTGCCAGCAGTTTCCGGACGGGGAGCAATTCACCCCTCCACTTT.

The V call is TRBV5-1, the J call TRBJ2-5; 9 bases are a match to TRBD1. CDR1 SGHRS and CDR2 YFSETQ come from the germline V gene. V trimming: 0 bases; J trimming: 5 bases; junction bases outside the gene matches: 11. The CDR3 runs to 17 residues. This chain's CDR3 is CASSLVGQGGPRETQYF. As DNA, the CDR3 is TGCGCCAGCAGCTTGGTGGGACAGGGAGGCCCGCGGGAGACCCAGTACTTC.

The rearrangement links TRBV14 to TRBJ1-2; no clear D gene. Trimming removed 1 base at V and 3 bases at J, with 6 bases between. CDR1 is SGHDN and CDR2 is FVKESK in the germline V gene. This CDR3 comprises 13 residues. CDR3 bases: TGTGCCAGCAGCCAAGGGCTGTACTATGGCTACACCTTC. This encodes CASSQGLYYGYTF.